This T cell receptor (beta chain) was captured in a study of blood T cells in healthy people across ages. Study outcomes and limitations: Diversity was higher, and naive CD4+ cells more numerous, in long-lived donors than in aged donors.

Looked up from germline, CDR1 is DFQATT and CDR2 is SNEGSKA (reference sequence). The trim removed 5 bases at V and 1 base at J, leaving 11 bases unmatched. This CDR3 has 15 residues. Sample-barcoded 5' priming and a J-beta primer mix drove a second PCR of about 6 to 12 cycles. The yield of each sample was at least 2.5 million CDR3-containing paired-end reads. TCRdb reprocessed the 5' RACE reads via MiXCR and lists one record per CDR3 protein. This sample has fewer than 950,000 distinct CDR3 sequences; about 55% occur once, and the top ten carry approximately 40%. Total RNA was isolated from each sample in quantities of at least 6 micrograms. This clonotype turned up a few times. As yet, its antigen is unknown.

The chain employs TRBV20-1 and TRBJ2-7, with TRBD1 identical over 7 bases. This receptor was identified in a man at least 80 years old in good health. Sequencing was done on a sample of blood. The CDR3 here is CSAATDRVPSYEQYF. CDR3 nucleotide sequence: TGCAGTGCTGCAACCGACAGGGTCCCATCCTACGAGCAGTACTTC.